This T cell receptor beta chain originates from a study of PD-1 blockade in classical Hodgkin lymphoma. TCRdb's copy holds only in-frame clones and misses some; the assay was immunoSEQ multiplex PCR. Seen here are over 10,000 clones, around 80% observed once, and the top ten hold roughly 24%. Exposure to brentuximab vedotin varied, and each patient had relapsed following autologous stem cell transplantation. The germline gives CDR1 SGHAT, CDR2 FQDESV (reference sequence). CDR3 size: 17 residues. J was trimmed by 5 bases and V by 1 base; bases with no gene match: 9. In regard to this clone: The target antigen is unknown.

Study results and caveats: It was among complete responders that baseline diversity resembled that of newly diagnosed patients.

This chain uses TRBV11-1 with TRBJ2-5, with 11 bases aligning to TRBD2. The clonotype originates from a human donor with classical Hodgkin lymphoma. Sequences were derived from peripheral blood mononuclear cells (PBMCs), sampled at baseline. The CDR3 sequence: CASSLGLAGPTGETQYF. CDR3 bases: TGTGCCAGCAGCTTAGGACTAGCGGGGCCAACGGGGGAGACCCAGTACTTC.